This T cell receptor (beta chain) emerged from a study of blood T cell repertoires in COVID-19. Study-wide context: Whether acute or convalescent, the COVID-19 samples came from the United States, Italy and Spain.

This table comes from immunoSEQ multiplex PCR, and its TCRdb copy is limited to in-frame clones, with some not included. The sample gives fewer than 400,000 clones, 85% of which show up once; 3% to 4.5% is in the top ten. After removal of 6 bases from V and 0 bases from J, the junction contained 5 bases not matched to a gene. The V gene's germline CDR1 is MNHEY and CDR2 SVGAGI. The CDR3 extends over 15 amino acids. Sequencing was performed on peripheral blood. The sequence was collected from a woman aged 18 to 35 with acute or convalescent COVID-19. The chain couples TRBV6-5 to TRBJ2-1, with 7 bases matching TRBD1. CDR3 sequence: CASSIGTASYNEQFF. The DNA for the CDR3 is TGTGCCAGCAGCATAGGGACAGCCTCCTACAATGAGCAGTTCTTC.